Listed below are T cell receptor beta chains from one sample, sequenced in a study of blood T cells in healthy people across ages. TCRdb processed the 5' RACE reads anew with MiXCR; each CDR3 protein has one entry. The sample contains some 1.5 million distinct CDR3 sequences, about 30% of which appear only once. The sample consisted of blood. These receptors were collected from a woman aged 25-40 years in good health. The CDR3 runs from the conserved cysteine through the conserved F or W. The D gene is left open where the match is weak. Size values are once, few and many counts, or a class for expanded clones, and some rows have none.

J gene	clone size	D gene	V gene	CDR3 length	CDR3 protein	CDR3 DNA
TRBJ1-1	few	.	TRBV7-2	14	CASRISGTNTEAFF	TGTGCCAGCAGGATTAGTGGTACGAACACTGAAGCTTTCTTT
TRBJ2-5	few	.	TRBV6-6	16	CASSDVGDGGIETQYF	TGTGCCAGCAGTGATGTTGGGGACGGCGGGATCGAGACCCAGTACTTC
TRBJ2-3	.	.	TRBV28	15	CASSSSTTAPDTQYF	TGTGCCAGCAGTTCTAGCACAACTGCGCCAGATACGCAGTATTTT
TRBJ1-1	.	.	TRBV4-1	15	CASSQEESMNTEAFF	TGCGCCAGCAGCCAAGAAGAGAGTATGAACACTGAAGCTTTCTTT
TRBJ1-2	many	.	TRBV20-1	15	CSARPARGANYGYTF	TGCAGTGCTAGGCCTGCGAGAGGGGCTAACTATGGCTACACCTTC
TRBJ1-1	.	TRBD1	TRBV6-5	12	CASSLRTGGAFF	TGTGCCAGCAGCCTGAGGACAGGTGGAGCTTTCTTT
TRBJ2-5	once	.	TRBV7-8	11	CASSAEATQYF	TGTGCCAGCAGCGCGGAAGCAACCCAGTACTTC
TRBJ2-7	many	.	TRBV29-1	16	CSVEDRADRGRYEQYF	TGCAGCGTTGAAGATCGAGCAGACAGAGGAAGGTACGAGCAGTACTTC
TRBJ1-2	few	.	TRBV20-1	14	CSARPPGDTSGYTF	TGCAGTGCTAGGCCGCCAGGGGATACTAGTGGCTACACCTTC
TRBJ2-7	many	.	TRBV7-2	13	CASSLGGDLEQYF	TGTGCCAGCAGCTTAGGGGGGGACCTCGAGCAGTACTTC
TRBJ2-2	.	.	TRBV29-1	15	CSVGPGGTNTGELFF	TGCAGCGTTGGACCAGGAGGGACTAACACCGGGGAGCTGTTTTTT
TRBJ2-1	once	.	TRBV7-2	17	CASSPAPIASSYNEQFF	TGTGCCAGCAGCCCGGCACCTATAGCGAGCTCCTACAATGAGCAGTTCTTC
TRBJ2-7	many	.	TRBV28	16	CASSPYRSGDSYEQYF	TGTGCCAGCAGTCCGTACCGTAGCGGCGACTCCTACGAGCAGTACTTC
TRBJ1-1	few	.	TRBV5-4	17	CASSLGGRQTMNTEAFF	TGTGCCAGCAGCTTGGGGGGCCGACAGACTATGAACACTGAAGCTTTCTTT
TRBJ1-2	.	TRBD1	TRBV20-1	12	CSAIQGDYGYTF	TGCAGTGCAATACAGGGGGACTATGGCTACACCTTC
TRBJ1-5	few	.	TRBV21-1	16	CASSFTGRRNYQPQHF	TGTGCCAGCAGCTTTACAGGGAGGAGAAATTATCAGCCCCAGCATTTT
TRBJ2-1	.	.	TRBV28	13	CASSLSDSDEQFF	TGTGCCAGCAGTTTATCAGACAGCGATGAGCAGTTCTTC
TRBJ2-7	.	TRBD2	TRBV6-2/TRBV6-3	15	CASSYPGLASYEQYF	TGTGCCAGCAGTTACCCGGGACTAGCATCCTACGAGCAGTACTTC
TRBJ2-1	few	TRBD2	TRBV5-1	15	CASSLYSGGNNEQFF	TGCGCCAGCAGCTTGTATAGCGGGGGAAACAATGAGCAGTTCTTC
TRBJ2-7	.	.	TRBV10-1	13	CASSIRRGSEQYF	TGCGCCAGCAGCATCCGTAGGGGGAGCGAGCAGTACTTC
TRBJ1-1	.	.	TRBV5-1	14	CASGRGTGYTEAFF	TGCGCCAGCGGTAGAGGCACAGGGTACACTGAAGCTTTCTTT
TRBJ1-1	.	TRBD1	TRBV12-3/TRBV12-4	13	CASILRGRTEAFF	TGTGCCAGCATTCTCAGGGGGAGGACTGAAGCTTTCTTT
TRBJ1-5	.	TRBD1	TRBV20-1	18	CSARDQGEREWSNQPQHF	TGCAGTGCTAGAGATCAGGGGGAGAGGGAATGGAGCAATCAGCCCCAGCATTTT
TRBJ1-6	few	.	TRBV5-1	16	CASSQDGGKLGSPLHF	TGCGCCAGCAGCCAAGATGGGGGTAAACTAGGGTCACCCCTCCACTTT
TRBJ1-5	few	.	TRBV16	15	CASSQSGGGIQPQHF	TGTGCCAGCAGCCAATCGGGAGGGGGAATTCAGCCCCAGCATTTT
TRBJ2-1	.	TRBD2	TRBV4-1	21	CASSQGGLAGGSSSSYNEQFF	TGCGCCAGCAGCCAGGGGGGACTAGCGGGGGGTTCCTCTAGCTCCTACAATGAGCAGTTCTTC
TRBJ2-2	.	.	TRBV11-2	14	CASSLDRRGGELFF	TGTGCCAGCAGCTTAGATCGGCGAGGCGGGGAGCTGTTTTTT
TRBJ2-5	few	.	TRBV20-1	14	CSAFLPGPEETQYF	TGCAGTGCTTTTCTCCCGGGACCTGAAGAGACCCAGTACTTC
TRBJ2-4	.	.	TRBV27	14	CASSSTAAKNIQYF	TGTGCCAGCAGCTCCACGGCTGCCAAAAACATTCAGTACTTC
TRBJ1-1	few	TRBD1	TRBV12-3/TRBV12-4	12	CASSFQGAVAFF	TGTGCCAGCAGTTTTCAGGGGGCAGTAGCTTTCTTT
TRBJ1-5	.	TRBD1	TRBV6-2/TRBV6-3	15	CASRKTGSQGQPQHF	TGTGCCAGCAGGAAGACAGGGTCCCAAGGTCAGCCCCAGCATTTT
TRBJ1-2	.	.	TRBV3-1	15	CASSQDGAGLGGYTF	TGTGCCAGCAGCCAAGATGGGGCAGGCCTCGGAGGCTACACCTTC